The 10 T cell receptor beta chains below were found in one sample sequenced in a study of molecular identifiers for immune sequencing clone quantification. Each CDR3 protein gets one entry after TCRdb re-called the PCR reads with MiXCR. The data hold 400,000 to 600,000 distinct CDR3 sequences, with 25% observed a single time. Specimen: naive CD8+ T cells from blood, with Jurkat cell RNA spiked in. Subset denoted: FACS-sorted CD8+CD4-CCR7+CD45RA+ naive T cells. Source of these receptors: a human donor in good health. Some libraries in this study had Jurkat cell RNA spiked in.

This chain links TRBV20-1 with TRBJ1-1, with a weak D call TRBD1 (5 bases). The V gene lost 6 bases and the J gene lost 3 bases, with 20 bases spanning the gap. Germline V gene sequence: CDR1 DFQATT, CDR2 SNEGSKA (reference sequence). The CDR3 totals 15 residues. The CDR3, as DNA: TGCAGTGCCCCCACTCCGCGGGGCTTGTACACTGAAGCTTTCTTT. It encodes CSAPTPRGLYTEAFF.

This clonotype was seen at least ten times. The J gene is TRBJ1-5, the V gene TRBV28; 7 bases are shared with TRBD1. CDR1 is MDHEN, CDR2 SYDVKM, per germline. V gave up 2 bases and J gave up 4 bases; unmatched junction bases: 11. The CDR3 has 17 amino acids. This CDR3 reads CASSLRQRTGANQPQHF. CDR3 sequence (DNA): TGTGCCAGCAGTTTACGCCAACGGACAGGCGCTAATCAGCCCCAGCATTTT.

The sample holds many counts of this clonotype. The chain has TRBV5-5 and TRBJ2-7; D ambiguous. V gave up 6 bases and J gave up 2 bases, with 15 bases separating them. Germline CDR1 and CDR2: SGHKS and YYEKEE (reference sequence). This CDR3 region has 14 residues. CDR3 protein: CASNQALSPYEQYF. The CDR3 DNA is TGTGCCAGCAACCAAGCCCTCTCCCCCTACGAGCAGTACTTC.

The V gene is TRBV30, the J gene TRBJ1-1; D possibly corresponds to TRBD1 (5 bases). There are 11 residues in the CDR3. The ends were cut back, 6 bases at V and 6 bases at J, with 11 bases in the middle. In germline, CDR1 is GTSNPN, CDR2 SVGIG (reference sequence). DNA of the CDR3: TGTGCCTGTAAAAGACAGCCTGAAGCTTTCTTT. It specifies CACKRQPEAFF.

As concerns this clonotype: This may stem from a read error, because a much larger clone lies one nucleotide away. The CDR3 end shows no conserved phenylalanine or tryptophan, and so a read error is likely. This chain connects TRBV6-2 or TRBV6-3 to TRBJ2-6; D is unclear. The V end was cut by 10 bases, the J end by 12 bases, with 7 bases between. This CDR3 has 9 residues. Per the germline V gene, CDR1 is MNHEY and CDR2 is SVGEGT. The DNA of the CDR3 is TGTGCCACGGGCCCCGTCCTGACTCTC. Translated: CATGPVLTL.

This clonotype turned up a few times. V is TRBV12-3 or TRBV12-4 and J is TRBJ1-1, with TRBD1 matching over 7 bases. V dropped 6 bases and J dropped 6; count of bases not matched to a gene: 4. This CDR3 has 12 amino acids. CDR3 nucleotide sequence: TGTGCCAGCAGATTGAGGGGGCCTGAAGCTTTCTTT. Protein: CASRLRGPEAFF.

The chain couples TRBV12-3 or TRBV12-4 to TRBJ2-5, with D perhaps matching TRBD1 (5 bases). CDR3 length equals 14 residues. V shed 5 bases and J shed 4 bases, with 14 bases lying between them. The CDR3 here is CASSKPGLGETQYF. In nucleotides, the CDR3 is TGTGCCAGCAGTAAACCAGGGTTAGGAGAGACCCAGTACTTC.

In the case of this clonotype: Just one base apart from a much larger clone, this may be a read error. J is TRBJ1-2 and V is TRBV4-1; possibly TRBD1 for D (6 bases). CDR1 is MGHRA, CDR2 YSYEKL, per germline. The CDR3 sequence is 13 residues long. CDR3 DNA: TGCGCCAGCAGCCAAAGACAGGAGCTAGGCTACCCCTTC. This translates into CASSQRQELGYPF.

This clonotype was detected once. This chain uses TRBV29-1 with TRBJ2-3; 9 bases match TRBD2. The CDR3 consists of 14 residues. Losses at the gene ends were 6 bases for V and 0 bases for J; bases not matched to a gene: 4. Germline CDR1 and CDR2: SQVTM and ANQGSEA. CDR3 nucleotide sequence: TGCAGCGTGTATAGCGGGGGCAGCACAGATACGCAGTATTTT. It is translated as CSVYSGGSTDTQYF.

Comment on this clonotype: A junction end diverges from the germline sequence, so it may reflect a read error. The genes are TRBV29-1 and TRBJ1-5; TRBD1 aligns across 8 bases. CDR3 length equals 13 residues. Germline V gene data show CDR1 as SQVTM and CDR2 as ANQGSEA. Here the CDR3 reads CGVTTGGNQPQHF. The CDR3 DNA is TGCGGCGTTACGACAGGGGGCAATCAGCCCCAGCATTTT.